This TCR beta chain came from a study of CD8 T cells in ankylosing spondylitis. Molecular-barcoded quantitative 5'-RACE produced these TCR beta libraries. TCRdb called the 5' RACE reads again in MiXCR, with one record for every CDR3 protein. The top ten hold roughly 28% of the sample, which has 150,000 to 200,000 distinct CDR3 sequences, more than 9% seen once. Overall study results and limits: Blood of patients with ankylosing spondylitis appeared to be characterized by a TCR beta motif of about eight highly homologous variants. Matched synovial fluid from ankylosing spondylitis patients was reported to be enriched for disease-linked clones.

This clonotype was counted only a few times. Its matching antigen is unknown. V gave up 5 bases and J gave up 6 bases; unmatched junction bases: 5. The V gene's germline CDR1 is SGHTA and CDR2 FQGNSA. This CDR3 spans 13 amino acids. V usage is TRBV7-2 and J usage is TRBJ2-3; TRBD1 aligns across 7 bases. The material sequenced was blood, either unsorted or a sorted T cell fraction (not recorded which). This clonotype was sampled from a male donor with ankylosing spondylitis or in good health (not recorded which). CDR3 residues: CASSRTGVDTQYF. CDR3 bases: TGTGCCAGCAGCAGGACAGGAGTGGATACGCAGTATTTT.